The T cell receptor beta chain described here comes from a study of tumor and adjacent non-tumor tissue in lung cancer (dated by TCRdb to 2016 to 2018). With regard to the full study: By cancer type, the cohort comprised 11 to 12 adenocarcinoma patients, 2 squamous cell carcinoma patients and 1 small cell lung cancer patient. Among the approximately 15 patients, ages ranged from about 31 to 85 years, some ten were men and 5 were women, and disease was TNM stage I to III. Using bulk TCRbeta repertoires from 15 lung cancer patients, the study set lung tumor tissue side by side with matched distant non-tumor lung tissue. For each patient, one tumor sample and one normal lung sample were taken, giving under 35 paired specimens that underwent TCRbeta CDR3 sequencing. Sequencing generated a total of more than 95 million productive TCRbeta reads, averaging about 4 million reads per sample.

Preparation of the library involved multiplex PCR. Sequenced on an Illumina HiSeq 2500. TCRbeta libraries were constructed through three rounds of nested PCR with primers (Table S4) according to protocols adapted from ARM-PCR. PCR products of 200-500 bp were gel-excised and purified with the QIAquick gel extraction kit before sequencing. Turning to the authors' computational methods: Trimmomatic was used to clean the reads, FLASH was used to merge the reads into complete CDR3 sequences, and MiTCR was used to assign the reads to V(D)J germline segments. Clonal diversity was computed as the inverse Simpson's index with VDJtools. A read counted as productive if the sequence was in-frame and lacked a premature stop codon. TCRdb reprocessed the public reads (quality trimming at Q25 with fastp, clone calling with MiXCR) and kept in-frame beta chains. Entries are consolidated by CDR3 protein sequence, retaining the most common genes and DNA. What appears here as the V and J calls and clone size reflects TCRdb's work, not the paper's. Within this sample are about 98,000 distinct CDR3 sequences, with 75% to 85% of them counted one time only. The leading ten clones occupy around 30% of the sample.

RNA was isolated from bulk unsorted tissue, and RNA quality was assessed with a NanoDrop ND-1000 and an Agilent 2100. Normal lung samples were distant non-tumor tissue taken more than 3 cm from the tumor edge. Donors were newly diagnosed lung cancer patients admitted for thoracic surgery in China between August and November 2014, without prior chemotherapy. Anyone who had undergone radiotherapy or chemotherapy before, or who had another cancer at the same time, was left out of the study. Surgical tissue pieces of about 1-2.2 cm3 were preserved in RNAlater solution and stored at -80 °C until use. Overall study outcomes, separate from this receptor: Peripheral blood was not sequenced, so blood TCRbeta repertoires in these lung cancer patients were not examined. Significantly higher TCR diversity (inverse Simpson) was observed in tumor tissue than in normal lung tissue (approximately 430 vs 150, P = 0.0075, Mann-Whitney U test). The methods do not name the sequencing platform or mention unique molecular identifiers. The top 100 clones made up a significantly larger cumulative share of the repertoire in normal lung than in tumor tissue. TCR diversity was significantly higher in younger patients, and greater tumor TCR diversity was associated with shorter overall survival and shorter disease-free survival. Only 15 or so patients were included in the cohort, and the need for larger samples and more detailed clinical data was noted by the authors.

Points on this clonotype: No antigen is known for it. Within one base of it there is no much larger clone, and no base qualities were kept.

The CDR3 covers 16 residues, taking in both the cysteine and the phenylalanine. The read is trimmed to its CDR3 DNA, 48 bases read in frame from base 1. From the germline V gene, CDR1 is MNHNS and CDR2 is SASEGT. Material for sequencing was distant non-tumor lung tissue. The sequence links TRBV6-1 to TRBJ2-7; the D gene cannot be resolved beyond TRBD1 or TRBD2, each matching 5 bases. The sequence was obtained from a man aged 55 to 70 with small cell lung cancer. The nucleotide sequence reads TGTGTCGGCAGTGAGATCGGGACCGCCTTCTCCTACGAGCAGTACTTC. The encoded protein is CVGSEIGTAFSYEQYF.